One T cell receptor (beta chain) is described in this entry. Study processing details: Reference gene primer amplification yielded estimated nucleated cell counts. TCRdb's copy holds only in-frame clones and misses some; the assay was immunoSEQ multiplex PCR. V, J and clone size reflect that table, while D and trimming were determined from the DNA. The sample records around 200,000 clones, nearly 85% being singletons. The sample is drawn from a study of blood T cell repertoires in COVID-19. At the level of the study: Samples taken during acute and convalescent COVID-19 were collected in the United States, Italy and Spain. PBMCs, B-cell-depleted T cells, or T cells were the source of the cDNA or gDNA that made up the material.

This CDR3 is 17 amino acids long. Per germline, CDR1 SEHNR and CDR2 FQNEAQ (reference sequence). Between the trimmed V and J ends, which lost 0 bases and 0 bases, there was a span of 11 bases. Sequenced sample: peripheral blood. This TCR derives from a woman aged 25 to 45 with COVID-19, enrolled during active disease. The rearrangement links TRBV7-9 to TRBJ2-2; D is possibly TRBD2 (5 bases). In DNA form, the CDR3 reads TGTGCCAGCAGCTTAGCCTCGGGGAGACCGAACACCGGGGAGCTGTTTTTT. Protein: CASSLASGRPNTGELFF.